This T cell receptor (beta chain) appears in the sequencing data of a study of cytomegalovirus exposure and HLA in healthy donors. Study-level information: Across 350 to 500 genotyped donors, about 86% landed in the Caucasian-associated ancestry cluster.

PCR involved 60 Vbeta and 13 Jbeta primers. The protocol was immunoSEQ multiplex PCR, while the TCRdb copy is restricted to in-frame clones and leaves out a portion. Here the sample spans 180,000 or so clones, roughly 77% being singletons. General study results and limits: Previous analysis showed most TCR beta V segments were productive about 87% or about 30% of the time. Per published reports, the classifier diagnosed cytomegalovirus status with high specificity and sensitivity. Relative to the roughly 640-donor mean, N-insertions were reportedly fewer in an Asian-associated ancestry cluster in a later analysis.

The germline V gene encodes CDR1 MNHNY and CDR2 SVGAGI (reference sequence). The length of the CDR3 is 14 residues. V dropped 4 bases and J dropped 4; count of bases not matched to a gene: 7. A remark on this clone: Its target is unknown.

This clonotype originated in a woman aged 40 to 50 in good health and CMV-seropositive. Sequences were obtained from PBMCs. The J gene is TRBJ2-7, the V gene TRBV6-6, with 7 bases that match TRBD1. The CDR3 here is CASSLGTVPYEQYF. DNA for the CDR3: TGTGCCAGCAGTTTGGGGACAGTACCTTACGAGCAGTACTTC.